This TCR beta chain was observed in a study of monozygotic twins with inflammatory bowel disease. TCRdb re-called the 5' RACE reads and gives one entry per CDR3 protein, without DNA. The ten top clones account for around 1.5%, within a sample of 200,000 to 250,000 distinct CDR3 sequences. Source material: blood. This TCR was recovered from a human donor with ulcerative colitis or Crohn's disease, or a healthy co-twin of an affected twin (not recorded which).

CDR3 loop: CSARDRSPPGNTIYF. The V call is TRBV20-1, the J call TRBJ1-3; TCRdb proposes TRBD1, but this gene call is untestable without DNA. From germline, CDR1 is DFQATT and CDR2 SNEGSKA (reference sequence). CDR3 size: 15 residues.